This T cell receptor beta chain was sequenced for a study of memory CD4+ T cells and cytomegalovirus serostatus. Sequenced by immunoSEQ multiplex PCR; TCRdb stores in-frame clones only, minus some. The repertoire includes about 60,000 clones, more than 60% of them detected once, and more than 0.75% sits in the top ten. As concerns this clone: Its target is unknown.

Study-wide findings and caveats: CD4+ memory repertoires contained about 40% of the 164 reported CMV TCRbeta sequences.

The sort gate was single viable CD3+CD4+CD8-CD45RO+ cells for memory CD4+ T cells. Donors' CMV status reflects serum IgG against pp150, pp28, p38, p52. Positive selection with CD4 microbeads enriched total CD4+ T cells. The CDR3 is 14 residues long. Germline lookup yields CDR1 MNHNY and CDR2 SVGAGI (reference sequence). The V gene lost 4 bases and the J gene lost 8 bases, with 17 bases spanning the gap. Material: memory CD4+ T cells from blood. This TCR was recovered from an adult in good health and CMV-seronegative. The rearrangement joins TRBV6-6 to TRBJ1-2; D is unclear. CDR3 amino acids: CASSSPSDGKGYTF. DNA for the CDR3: TGTGCCAGCAGTTCGCCCTCAGATGGAAAAGGCTACACCTTC.